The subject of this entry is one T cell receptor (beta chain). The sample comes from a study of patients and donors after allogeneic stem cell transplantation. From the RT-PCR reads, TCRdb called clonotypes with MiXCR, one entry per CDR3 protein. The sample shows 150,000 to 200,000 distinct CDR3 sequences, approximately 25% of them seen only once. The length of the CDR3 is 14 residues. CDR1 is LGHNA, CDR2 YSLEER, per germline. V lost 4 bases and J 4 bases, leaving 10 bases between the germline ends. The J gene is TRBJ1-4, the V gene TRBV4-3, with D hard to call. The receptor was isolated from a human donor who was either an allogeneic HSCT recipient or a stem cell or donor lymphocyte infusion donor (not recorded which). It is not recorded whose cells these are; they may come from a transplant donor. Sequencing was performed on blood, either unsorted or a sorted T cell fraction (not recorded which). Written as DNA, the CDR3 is TGCGCCAGCAGCCGCCGGGCCCTTAATGAAAAACTGTTTTTT. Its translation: CASSRRALNEKLFF.